This T cell receptor beta chain was recorded in a study of T cells after posttransplantation cyclophosphamide. Profiling relied on immunoSEQ multiplex PCR, and the TCRdb table lists in-frame clones only, not all of them. This table has fewer than 12,000 clones, about nine tenths appearing once. Study-wide results and caveats: Tissue-infiltrating T cells from skin or gut overlapped little with blood T cells. After PTCy, TRB diversity resembled that of CNI/methotrexate controls. Donor-recipient repertoire similarity was low at 1-2 months, rising over year one.

To note about this clone: Its antigen remains unknown.

Treatment was busulfan-fludarabine conditioning, a marrow graft, and cyclophosphamide on days +3 and +4. The V gene's germline CDR1 is SGHTA and CDR2 FQGNSA. CDR3 size: 15 residues. The V gene end was trimmed by 1 base and the J gene end by 6 bases; junction bases not matched to a gene: 5. The V and J genes are TRBV7-2 and TRBJ2-1; 8 bases fit TRBD2. The receptor comes from a male patient aged 30 to 40 who received an allogeneic stem cell transplant from a related donor, was CMV-positive, and had acute GVHD only. Some T cells could come from the graft donor. The specimen was CD4+ T cells sorted from PBMCs, collected after allogeneic stem cell transplant with posttransplant cyclophosphamide. CDR3 sequence (DNA): TGTGCCAGCAGCTTAGTATCCGGGGGGGCCAATGAGCAGTTCTTC. Its translation is CASSLVSGGANEQFF.